This T cell receptor (beta chain) emerged from a study of blood T cells in healthy people across ages. Overall study findings and caveats: Versus aged donors, long-lived donors had higher diversity and more naive CD4+ cells.

Sample-barcoded 5' priming and a J-beta primer mix drove a second PCR of about 7 to 12 cycles. All samples gave at least 2.5 million CDR3-containing paired-end reads. Each CDR3 protein is one row after TCRdb ran MiXCR on the 5' RACE reads. Of some 760,000 distinct CDR3 sequences in the sample, roughly 25% are singletons; the top ten hold 9.4%. Concerning this clonotype: Its antigen is unknown. Since the CDR3 does not end with the conserved phenylalanine or tryptophan, this likely comes from a read error.

V was clipped by 2 bases and J by 2 bases, with 11 bases between them. Germline CDR1 and CDR2: SGHRS and YFSETQ. CDR3 length: 14 amino acids. These records were also assigned to another study, of T cells of mothers and their children.

What was sequenced was blood. The V gene is TRBV5-1, the J gene TRBJ2-7; a possible D gene is TRBD2 (6 bases). This TCR derives from a boy between 10 and 17 years old in good health. The CDR3 loop is CASSFSGEAYEQYS. The CDR3 DNA follows: TGCGCCAGCAGCTTTAGCGGAGAGGCCTACGAGCAGTACTCC.